The 27 T cell receptor beta chains listed next were all sequenced from one sample in a study of T cells in Graves' hyperthyroidism and ophthalmopathy. The CDR3 regions of TCR beta were amplified from RNA transcripts. An initial round of RT-PCR targeting the TCR CDR3 relied on the HTBI primer set. TCRdb itself ran the multiplex PCR reads through MiXCR, one entry per CDR3 protein. The repertoire consists of roughly 660,000 distinct CDR3 sequences, with roughly a sixth occurring once and the leading ten covering around 16%. Material: blood. These receptors all come from a man between 45 and 60 years old with Graves' hyperthyroidism.

J is TRBJ1-6 and V is TRBV3-1, with a possible D match to TRBD1 (5 bases). Deletions cut 4 bases from V and 5 bases from J, with 18 bases between. Germline loops: CDR1 LGHDT, CDR2 YNNKEL (reference sequence). The CDR3 has 17 amino acids. DNA for the CDR3: TGTGCCAGCAGCCCAAGGACAACCAAATGGGATAATTCACCCCTCCACTTT. Translating gives CASSPRTTKWDNSPLHF.

This clonotype was observed at least ten times. V is TRBV28 and J is TRBJ1-1; TRBD1 is a possible D gene (6 bases). Germline V gene data show CDR1 as MDHEN and CDR2 as SYDVKM. The CDR3 has 13 amino acids. Trimming removed 3 bases from V and 8 bases from J, with 13 bases in between. The DNA of the CDR3 is TGTGCCAGCAGTTTGACAGGTCTGCCCGAAGCTTTCTTT. Its protein is CASSLTGLPEAFF.

Regarding this clonotype: Given a much more abundant clone one base away, this may be a read error. The CDR3 DNA reads as TGTGCCTGTGAACCCCGGGCCCATTATGGCTACTCCTTC. It translates to CACEPRAHYGYSF. The V call is TRBV30, the J call TRBJ1-2, with D unresolved. Germline values: CDR1 GTSNPN, CDR2 SVGIG (reference sequence). This CDR3 contains 13 residues.

The CDR3 spells CASSQVHRGLSYEQYF. The CDR3 bases are TGCGCCAGCAGCCAAGTTCACAGGGGGCTTTCCTACGAGCAGTACTTC. This rearrangement joins TRBV4-3 to TRBJ2-7; the match to TRBD1 covers 9 bases. The CDR3 contains 16 residues. Germline V gene data show CDR1 as LGHNA and CDR2 as YSLEER. The ends lost 1 base at V and 1 base at J; junction bases unmatched: 5.

V gene TRBV20-1 combines with J gene TRBJ1-5; D gene unclear. The CDR3 is 14 amino acids. The germline gives CDR1 DFQATT, CDR2 SNEGSKA (reference sequence). V lost 1 base to trimming and J lost 0 bases, with 7 bases between them. The CDR3: CSARVVNSNQPQHF. CDR3 in DNA: TGCAGTGCTAGAGTAGTGAATAGCAATCAGCCCCAGCATTTT.

This chain uses TRBV19 with TRBJ1-5; the D is unclear. Looked up from germline, CDR1 is LNHDA and CDR2 is SQIVND (reference sequence). Trimming took 8 bases from V and 0 from J, leaving 14 bases between them. This CDR3 comprises 15 residues. Here the CDR3 reads CASWDPGVSNQPQHF. CDR3 nucleotide sequence: TGTGCCAGTTGGGATCCCGGGGTTAGCAATCAGCCCCAGCATTTT.

The V call is TRBV27, the J call TRBJ2-5; 7 nucleotides line up with TRBD2. From germline, CDR1 is MNHEY and CDR2 SMNVEV (reference sequence). The length of the CDR3 is 14 residues. V shed 2 bases, J shed 5 bases, and the junction held 5 bases outside the gene matches. The CDR3 nucleotides read TGTGCCAGCAGTTTACGTGTGGGAGGGGAGACCCAGTACTTC. As protein: CASSLRVGGETQYF.

This clonotype was seen ten or more times. V is TRBV27 and J is TRBJ2-1; 12 bases agree with TRBD2. V shed 7 bases, J shed 5 bases, and the junction held 3 bases outside the gene matches. CDR1 is MNHEY and CDR2 is SMNVEV in the germline V gene (reference sequence). This CDR3 spans 14 amino acids. CDR3 DNA sequence: TGTGCCAGCACCCGACTAGCGGGGGACAATGAGCAGTTCTTC. It codes for CASTRLAGDNEQFF.

This clonotype was seen repeatedly, ten times or more. The chain joins TRBV12-3 or TRBV12-4 to TRBJ2-1; D not resolved. This CDR3 has 14 amino acids. Between the trimmed V and J ends, which lost 1 base and 8 bases, there was a span of 12 bases. The DNA of the CDR3 is TGTGCCAGCAGTTTAGAACTCGTGGCCGATGAGCAGTTCTTC. Its protein is CASSLELVADEQFF.

V and J are TRBV5-1 and TRBJ2-5; D is unclear. The length of the CDR3 is 14 residues. The germline V gene encodes CDR1 SGHRS and CDR2 YFSETQ. The V gene lost 1 base and the J gene lost 5 bases, with 12 bases spanning the gap. CDR3 bases: TGCGCCAGCAGCTTGACTCCTTCTGGGGAGACCCAGTACTTC. It specifies CASSLTPSGETQYF. The full variable domain, in which reference TRBV5-1 and TRBJ2-5 provide the parts outside the CDR3, is KAGVTQTPRYLIKTRGQQVTLSCSPISGHRSVSWYQQTPGQGLQFLFEYFSETQRNKGNFPGRFSGRQFSNSRSEMNVSTLELGDSALYLCASSLTPSGETQYFGPGTRLLVL.

This clonotype was counted a few times. J is TRBJ2-2 and V is TRBV11-2; D might be TRBD1 (5 bases). The CDR3 extends over 16 amino acids. Germline V gives CDR1 SGHAT, CDR2 FQNNGV. With 2 bases removed from V and 0 bases from J, the gap between germline ends came to 10 bases. The CDR3 here is CASSLMGQSNTGELFF. In nucleotides, the CDR3 is TGTGCCAGCAGCTTAATGGGGCAGTCGAACACCGGGGAGCTGTTTTTT.

The sample holds many counts of this clonotype. V is TRBV5-1 and J is TRBJ2-1, with 11 bases aligning to TRBD2. V shed 2 bases and J 5 bases; nucleotides not matched to a gene: 3. The CDR3 totals 15 residues. The germline V gene encodes CDR1 SGHRS and CDR2 YFSETQ. The CDR3 DNA follows: TGCGCCAGCAGCTTCCTAGCGGGAGGCCACAATGAGCAGTTCTTC. Residues: CASSFLAGGHNEQFF.

The CDR3 nucleotides read TGTGCCAGCAGCTTAACCCCTTTAGTCCACACTGAAGCTTTCTTT. As protein: CASSLTPLVHTEAFF. The V gene is TRBV7-3, the J gene TRBJ1-1; no clear D. Trimming took off 0 bases at V and 3 bases at J, with 11 bases between the two ends. The CDR3 length is 15 residues. Germline CDR1 reads SGHTA; CDR2 reads FQGTGA. The whole variable domain, filled in from reference TRBV7-3 and TRBJ1-1, reads GAGVSQTPSNKVTEKGKYVELRCDPISGHTALYWYRQSLGQGPEFLIYFQGTGAADDSGLPNDRFFAVRPEGSVSTLKIQRTERGDSAVYLCASSLTPLVHTEAFFGQGTRLTVV.

The chain is built from TRBV5-1 and TRBJ2-1, with 8 bases identical to TRBD1. The V gene end was trimmed by 1 base and the J gene end by 6 bases; junction bases not matched to a gene: 6. This CDR3 region has 15 residues. Per germline, CDR1 SGHRS and CDR2 YFSETQ. In DNA form, the CDR3 reads TGCGCCAGCAGCTTGATGGGACAGGTTCGCAATGAGCAGTTCTTC. It encodes CASSLMGQVRNEQFF.

Many counts were recorded for this clonotype. The chain employs TRBV11-2 and TRBJ1-1, with 8 positions matching TRBD1. V trimming: 0 bases; J trimming: 5 bases; junction bases outside the gene matches: 5. CDR1 and CDR2 (germline): SGHAT, FQNNGV. The CDR3 contains 15 residues. As DNA, the CDR3 is TGTGCCAGCAGCTTAGAGCCAGGGGGCCGGACTGAAGCTTTCTTT. The encoded protein is CASSLEPGGRTEAFF.

This clonotype has ten or more counts. The genes are TRBV27 and TRBJ2-3, with TRBD2 as a possible D gene (6 bases). Germline V gene lookup returns CDR1 MNHEY and CDR2 SMNVEV (reference sequence). Trimming stripped 6 bases from V and 0 bases from J, with 19 bases between. The CDR3 is 17 residues long. The CDR3 sequence is CASSRRGRDTSTDTQYF. DNA for the CDR3: TGTGCCAGCAGCCGCAGAGGGCGGGATACTAGCACAGATACGCAGTATTTT.

A note on this clonotype: A clone one base away is much larger, so this may be a read error. The conserved final phenylalanine or tryptophan is absent from the CDR3, which likely points to a read error. J is TRBJ1-3 and V is TRBV28, with 9 bases lining up with TRBD1. Germline values: CDR1 MDHEN, CDR2 SYDVKM. V shed 5 bases and J 3 bases; nucleotides not matched to a gene: 5. The CDR3 has 15 amino acids. In DNA form, the CDR3 reads TGTGCCAGCAGTCCACAGGGGGCGATTGGAAACACCATATATTCT. Residues: CASSPQGAIGNTIYS.

This clonotype was seen many times. This chain connects TRBV28 to TRBJ2-5, with 7 nucleotides matching TRBD2. This CDR3 is 15 amino acids long. CDR1 and CDR2 from the germline V gene are MDHEN and SYDVKM. After removal of 3 bases from V and 2 bases from J, the junction contained 6 bases not matched to a gene. In nucleotides, the CDR3 is TGTGCCAGCAGTTTTTTCGGGACTAAACAAGAGACCCAGTACTTC. Translating it yields CASSFFGTKQETQYF.

To note about this clonotype: Since a much larger clone is just one base distant, this may be a read error. The rearrangement joins TRBV11-2 to TRBJ2-3; 8 bases map to TRBD1. Losses at the gene ends were 7 bases for V and 5 bases for J; bases not matched to a gene: 8. Germline assignment: CDR1 SGHAT and CDR2 FQNNGV. This CDR3 has 14 amino acids. The CDR3 spells CASTMTGEGDTQYF. Written as DNA, the CDR3 is TGTGCCAGCACCATGACAGGGGAAGGAGATACGCAGTATTTT.

This clonotype occurred many times. The chain links TRBV10-3 to TRBJ1-1; 7 bases map to TRBD1. CDR1 and CDR2 (germline): ENHRY, SYGVKD. The V and J ends lost 5 bases and 6 bases, in that order; junction bases with no gene match: 15. The CDR3 has 16 residues. The CDR3 region has the DNA TGTGCCATCAGTATCACCGACAGGGTAACTTCACCTGAAGCTTTCTTT. Protein sequence: CAISITDRVTSPEAFF.

This clonotype was seen at least ten times. The chain joins TRBV10-3 to TRBJ2-1, with D possibly being TRBD2 (6 bases). The length of the CDR3 is 16 residues. Germline V gene lookup returns CDR1 ENHRY and CDR2 SYGVKD. V lost 5 bases and J 1 base, leaving 15 bases between the germline ends. CDR3 amino acids: CAISTGLGGSYNEQFF. CDR3 bases: TGTGCCATCAGTACGGGGCTGGGGGGATCCTACAATGAGCAGTTCTTC.

This clonotype was found many times. This chain uses TRBV2 with TRBJ1-1; D remains ambiguous. V lost 3 bases and J 5 bases, leaving 10 bases between the germline ends. CDR1 is SNHLY, CDR2 FYNNEI, per germline. The CDR3 is made up of 13 amino acids. As DNA, the CDR3 is TGTGCCAGCAGTGAGGGGTCGGATACTGAAGCTTTCTTT. Its translation: CASSEGSDTEAFF.

The chain employs TRBV2 and TRBJ2-5, with 12 bases fitting TRBD2. This CDR3 has 15 amino acids. Germline values: CDR1 SNHLY, CDR2 FYNNEI. The ends lost 4 bases at V and 5 bases at J; junction bases unmatched: 5. This CDR3 is CASSAPTSGSETQYF. The CDR3 DNA is TGTGCCAGCAGTGCGCCGACTAGCGGGAGTGAGACCCAGTACTTC.

The chain links TRBV24-1 to TRBJ2-1; D perhaps matches TRBD1 (6 bases). CDR1 is KGHDR, CDR2 SFDVKD, per germline. This CDR3 spans 13 amino acids. The ends were cut back, 6 bases at V and 4 bases at J, with 9 bases in the middle. The CDR3 loop is CATSPQGYNEQFF. CDR3 nucleotide sequence: TGTGCCACCAGTCCACAGGGTTACAATGAGCAGTTCTTC.

Points on this clonotype: A much bigger clone sits one base away, suggesting this may be a read error. The chain is built from TRBV18 and TRBJ2-1; unclear D gene. V lost 5 bases to trimming and J lost 10 bases, with 12 bases between them. Per germline, CDR1 KGHSH and CDR2 LQKENI. CDR3 size: 12 residues. Here the CDR3 DNA reads TGTGCCAGCTCAGCCTACTTAGGCGAGCAGTTCTTC. It yields the protein CASSAYLGEQFF.

This clonotype was counted between two and nine times. The chain recombines TRBV7-2 with TRBJ2-7, with D possibly being TRBD1 (5 bases). Looked up from germline, CDR1 is SGHTA and CDR2 is FQGNSA. CDR3 length: 13 amino acids. Trimming removed 1 base from V and 5 bases from J, with 9 bases in between. This CDR3 is CASSLDQGDEQYF. The CDR3 region has the DNA TGTGCCAGCAGCTTAGATCAGGGTGACGAGCAGTACTTC.

The table lists this clonotype with a few counts. This rearrangement joins TRBV20-1 to TRBJ2-5; D is possibly TRBD1 (5 bases). CDR3 length: 13 residues. V lost 2 bases, J lost 1 base, and 8 bases lay in between. The germline V gene has CDR1 DFQATT and CDR2 SNEGSKA (reference sequence). The CDR3 spells CSARSGAQETQYF. DNA of the CDR3: TGCAGTGCTAGATCTGGGGCCCAAGAGACCCAGTACTTC.